Below are 21 T cell receptor beta chains sequenced from a single sample in a study of T cells after yellow fever vaccination. TCRdb ran MiXCR on the 5' RACE reads and lists one entry per CDR3 protein. The data show over 250,000 distinct CDR3 sequences, about 5.2% seen once. This sample comprised CD4+ T cells sorted from PBMCs, obtained on the day of the yellow fever booster vaccination. The receptors here all came from a young man who received the YFV17D yellow fever vaccine.

At least ten counts were recorded for this clonotype. V is TRBV18 and J is TRBJ2-3; the D is unclear. Germline values: CDR1 KGHSH, CDR2 LQKENI. The CDR3 runs to 13 residues. Trimming took 3 bases from V and 6 from J, leaving 10 bases between them. CDR3 region: CASSPLRSDTQYF. The DNA for the CDR3 is TGTGCCAGCTCACCCCTGAGGTCCGATACGCAGTATTTT. The entire variable domain, with the rest obtained from reference TRBV18 and TRBJ2-3, is as follows: NAGVMQNPRHLVRRRGQEARLRCSPMKGHSHVYWYRQLPEEGLKFMVYLQKENIIDESGMPKERFSAEFPKEGPSILRIQQVVRGDSAAYFCASSPLRSDTQYFGPGTRLTVL.

This clonotype appeared a few times. This chain connects TRBV3-1 to TRBJ1-4; D not certain. Trimming removed 0 bases at V and 5 bases at J, with 10 bases between. This CDR3 has 15 residues. CDR1 is LGHDT and CDR2 is YNNKEL in the germline V gene (reference sequence). CDR3 amino acids: CASSQDVSLNEKLFF. In DNA form, the CDR3 reads TGTGCCAGCAGCCAAGATGTGTCCTTAAATGAAAAACTGTTTTTT.

This clonotype occurred many times. V is TRBV6-5 and J is TRBJ2-5; TRBD1 is a possible D gene (6 bases). There are 16 residues in the CDR3. Trimming took 3 bases from V and 2 from J, leaving 16 bases between them. The germline CDR1 and CDR2 sequences are MNHEY and SVGAGI. The CDR3 DNA reads TGTGCCAGCAGTTATTCCGGAACGACAGGACAAGAGACCCAGTACTTC. Amino acids: CASSYSGTTGQETQYF.

This clonotype has ten or more counts. This rearrangement joins TRBV12-3 or TRBV12-4 to TRBJ2-5; no definite D call. Trimming removed 4 bases at V and 4 bases at J, with 10 bases between. This CDR3 has 13 residues. The CDR3 spells CASSSRVVETQYF. CDR3 sequence (DNA): TGTGCCAGCAGTTCCCGGGTAGTAGAGACCCAGTACTTC.

This rearrangement joins TRBV9 to TRBJ1-6; D is possibly TRBD1 (5 bases). Trimming took off 6 bases at V and 9 bases at J, with 16 bases between the two ends. The CDR3 has 14 amino acids. CDR1 is SGDLS and CDR2 is YYNGEE in the germline V gene. CDR3 sequence (DNA): TGTGCCAGCACCTCCGGGACGGAATTTTCACCCCTCCACTTT. It translates to CASTSGTEFSPLHF.

The chain carries TRBV12-3 or TRBV12-4 and TRBJ1-1; D is uncertain. V was cut by 4 bases and J by 7 bases, with 10 bases left in between. The CDR3 runs 12 residues. This chain's CDR3 is CASSYGAGEAFF. CDR3 sequence (DNA): TGTGCCAGCAGTTACGGTGCGGGTGAAGCTTTCTTT.

V gene TRBV3-1 combines with J gene TRBJ1-2; D is undetermined. Germline V gives CDR1 LGHDT, CDR2 YNNKEL (reference sequence). Trimming shortened V by 4 bases and J by 4 bases, and 13 bases separated the two germline ends. The CDR3 extends over 14 amino acids. The CDR3: CASSPLDGGYGYTF. In DNA, the CDR3 is TGTGCCAGCAGCCCATTAGACGGAGGCTATGGCTACACCTTC. Based on the CDR3 plus reference TRBV3-1 and TRBJ1-2, the full variable domain is DTAVSQTPKYLVTQMGNDKSIKCEQNLGHDTMYWYKQDSKKFLKIMFSYNNKELIINETVPNRFSPKSPDKAHLNLHINSLELGDSAVYFCASSPLDGGYGYTFGSGTRLTVV.

This clonotype came up a few times. The chain couples TRBV30 to TRBJ1-3; D gene unclear. V gave up 8 bases and J gave up 0 bases, with 11 bases separating them. CDR1 and CDR2 from the germline V gene are GTSNPN and SVGIG (reference sequence). The CDR3 loop spans 13 amino acids. The CDR3: CALDQNSGNTIYF. The CDR3 DNA is TGTGCCCTCGACCAAAACTCTGGAAACACCATATATTTT. The variable domain in full, with the rest retrieved from reference TRBV30 and TRBJ1-3, is SQTIHQWPATLVQPVGSPLSLECTVEGTSNPNLYWYRQAAGRGLQLLFYSVGIGQISSEVPQNLSASRPQDRQFILSSKKLLLSDSGFYLCALDQNSGNTIYFGEGSWLTVV.

This clonotype occurred many times. This chain links TRBV7-2 with TRBJ2-3; 9 positions agree with TRBD2. Germline V gene lookup returns CDR1 SGHTA and CDR2 FQGNSA. The CDR3 has 17 amino acids. V shed 4 bases and J 3 bases; nucleotides not matched to a gene: 11. In DNA form, the CDR3 reads TGTGCCAGCAGCTCCCGTAAAGCGGGGGGAGGGACAGATACGCAGTATTTT. Translation gives CASSSRKAGGGTDTQYF.

V usage is TRBV10-2 and J usage is TRBJ1-5, with TRBD1 matching over 7 bases. V lost 0 bases, J lost 5 bases, and 1 base stayed unmatched. This CDR3 has 14 residues. Germline CDR1 reads WSHSY; CDR2 reads SAAADI. The CDR3 sequence is CASSESRGHQPQHF. CDR3 nucleotide sequence: TGCGCCAGCAGTGAGTCTAGGGGGCATCAGCCCCAGCATTTT.

This clonotype was recorded at least ten times. V and J are TRBV4-3 and TRBJ2-3, with D unclear. V lost 4 bases and J lost 4, with 9 bases in between. This CDR3 region has 13 residues. CDR1 LGHNA and CDR2 YSLEER come from the germline V gene. The CDR3: CASSRQVSDTQYF. The CDR3 bases are TGCGCCAGCAGCCGCCAGGTATCAGATACGCAGTATTTT.

This clonotype has more than one count but fewer than ten. The chain uses TRBV12-3 or TRBV12-4 and TRBJ2-3, with D uncertain. CDR3 length equals 14 residues. V was pared by 7 bases and J by 1 base, with 12 bases between. CDR3 in amino acids: CASTFYQGTDTQYF. For the CDR3, the DNA is TGTGCCAGCACCTTTTATCAGGGCACAGATACGCAGTATTTT.

The V and J genes are TRBV12-3 or TRBV12-4 and TRBJ1-2; no clear D. Trimming removed 1 base from V and 4 bases from J, with 10 bases in between. The CDR3 runs 14 residues. CDR3 amino acids: CASSLDSNGYGYTF. Here the CDR3 DNA reads TGTGCCAGCAGTTTAGACAGTAACGGCTATGGCTACACCTTC.

This clonotype was detected a few times. This chain links TRBV12-3 or TRBV12-4 with TRBJ1-2, with 7 bases aligning to TRBD1. The CDR3 is made up of 13 amino acids. V lost 4 bases and J lost 7; bases outside the gene matches: 6. The CDR3 spells CASSYEGAAGYTF. CDR3 sequence (DNA): TGTGCCAGCAGTTACGAGGGGGCCGCTGGCTACACCTTC.

This clonotype has more than one count but fewer than ten. The chain recombines TRBV5-4 with TRBJ2-7; no clear D. Germline V CDR1 and CDR2: SGHNT, YYREEE (reference sequence). This CDR3 spans 13 amino acids. V gave up 2 bases and J gave up 4 bases, with 10 bases separating them. The CDR3 sequence is CASSLHNGYEQYF. The CDR3 DNA reads TGTGCCAGCAGCTTACACAACGGATACGAGCAGTACTTC.

The rearrangement uses TRBV24-1 and TRBJ2-1; 7 bases line up with TRBD1. The trim removed 3 bases at V and 8 bases at J, leaving 9 bases unmatched. This CDR3 comprises 15 residues. Looked up from germline, CDR1 is KGHDR and CDR2 is SFDVKD. The CDR3 loop reads CATSDDRQGIYEQFF. The CDR3 nucleotides are TGTGCCACCAGTGATGATAGACAGGGTATTTATGAGCAGTTCTTC.

There are a few counts of this clonotype. The rearrangement uses TRBV5-6 and TRBJ2-7; TRBD1 agrees at 8 bases. The CDR3 consists of 14 residues. V dropped 4 bases and J dropped 2; count of bases not matched to a gene: 5. Germline V gene sequence: CDR1 SGHDT, CDR2 YYEEEE. The CDR3 bases are TGTGCCAGCAGCGTAAAGGGACAGGCCTACGAGCAGTACTTC. Translation: CASSVKGQAYEQYF.

This clonotype showed up just a few times. The V gene is TRBV20-1, the J gene TRBJ1-1, with a possible D match to TRBD1 (6 bases). Germline CDR1 reads DFQATT; CDR2 reads SNEGSKA (reference sequence). This CDR3 contains 15 residues. V was cut by 1 base and J by 4 bases, with 16 bases left in between. The CDR3 DNA follows: TGCAGTGCTAGAGGTCCGGGGGGGCCGGTCACTGAAGCTTTCTTT. It specifies CSARGPGGPVTEAFF.

The chain couples TRBV19 to TRBJ1-1, with no clear D. V lost 3 bases and J 3 bases, leaving 14 bases between the germline ends. This CDR3 has 15 amino acids. The germline V gene encodes CDR1 LNHDA and CDR2 SQIVND (reference sequence). The CDR3 DNA reads as TGTGCCAGTAGTATGCTAGCCAGCCTTTACACTGAAGCTTTCTTT. Translation: CASSMLASLYTEAFF.

The rearrangement uses TRBV10-3 and TRBJ2-5; the D gene is possibly TRBD2 (7 bases). The ends were cut back, 7 bases at V and 4 bases at J, with 16 bases in the middle. This CDR3 is built from 14 residues. CDR1 ENHRY and CDR2 SYGVKD come from the germline V gene. CDR3 in amino acids: CAIKEGGDSETQYF. CDR3 coding DNA: TGTGCCATCAAGGAGGGGGGGGACTCAGAGACCCAGTACTTC.

This clonotype has ten or more counts. The V and J genes are TRBV9 and TRBJ2-3; 7 positions match TRBD1. Trimming took 4 bases from V and 2 from J; bases not matched to a gene: 10. CDR3 length: 16 amino acids. Germline loops: CDR1 SGDLS, CDR2 YYNGEE. The CDR3 DNA reads as TGTGCCAGCAGCTCCACCGGGACAGTACACACAGATACGCAGTATTTT. Translating gives CASSSTGTVHTDTQYF. Full variable domain (rest looked up from reference TRBV9 and TRBJ2-3): DSGVTQTPKHLITATGQRVTLRCSPRSGDLSVYWYQQSLDQGLQFLIQYYNGEERAKGNILERFSAQQFPDLHSELNLSSLELGDSALYFCASSSTGTVHTDTQYFGPGTRLTVL.